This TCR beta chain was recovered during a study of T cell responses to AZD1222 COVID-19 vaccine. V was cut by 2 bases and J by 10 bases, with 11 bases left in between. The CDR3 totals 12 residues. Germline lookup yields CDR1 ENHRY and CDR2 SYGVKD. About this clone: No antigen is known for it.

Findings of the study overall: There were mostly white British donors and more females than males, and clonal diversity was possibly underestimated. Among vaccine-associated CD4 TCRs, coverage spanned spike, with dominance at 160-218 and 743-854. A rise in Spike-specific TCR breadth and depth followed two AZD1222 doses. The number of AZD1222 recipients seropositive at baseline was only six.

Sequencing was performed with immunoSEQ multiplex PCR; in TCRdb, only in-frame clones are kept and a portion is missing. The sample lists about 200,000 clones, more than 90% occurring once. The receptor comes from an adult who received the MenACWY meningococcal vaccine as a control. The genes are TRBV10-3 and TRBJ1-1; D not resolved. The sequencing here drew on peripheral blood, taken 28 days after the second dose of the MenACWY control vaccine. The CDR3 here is CAISERQAVAFF. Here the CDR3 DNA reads TGTGCCATCAGTGAGAGGCAGGCGGTAGCTTTCTTT.